This TCR beta chain was captured by sequencing in a study of CD4 and CD8 cells across lung adenocarcinoma regions. Donors had localized lung adenocarcinoma, a non-small cell lung cancer. MiXCR was run by TCRdb on the PCR reads, yielding one entry per CDR3 protein. The sample holds under 6,000 distinct CDR3 sequences, about half seen once. Of note for this clonotype: The junction departs from germline at one end; a sequencing error may be responsible.

The CDR3 is made up of 16 amino acids. Germline lookup yields CDR1 SGHTA and CDR2 FQGNSA. Input material: CD8+ T cells from the margin of a lung tumor. The V call is TRBV7-2, the J call TRBJ2-1, with 7 bases aligning to TRBD1. This clonotype originated in a male donor with lung adenocarcinoma. The CD4 and CD8 labels of this study may be unreliable. The CDR3 DNA sequence: TGTGCCAGCAGCGCAGACAGGGATGCGACCTACGAGGAGCTGTTCTTC. Protein sequence: CASSADRDATYEELFF. The full variable domain, its missing parts supplied by reference TRBV7-2 and TRBJ2-1, is GAGVSQSPSNKVTEKGKDVELRCDPISGHTALYWYRQSLGQGLEFLIYFQGNSAPDKSGLPSDRFSAERTGGSVSTLTIQRTQQEDSAVYLCASSADRDATYEELFFGPGTRLTVL.